This T cell receptor beta chain was captured by sequencing in a study of blood T cells in healthy people across ages. A sample-barcoded 5' primer and a J-beta primer mix were used in a second PCR of roughly 7 to 11 cycles. In TCRdb, the 5' RACE reads were re-called with MiXCR into one record per CDR3 protein. This table holds 600,000 to 900,000 distinct CDR3 sequences, approximately 24% found once. Between the trimmed V and J ends, which lost 4 bases and 2 bases, there was a span of 9 bases. This CDR3 comprises 12 residues. Germline CDR1 reads DFQATT; CDR2 reads SNEGSKA (reference sequence). This clonotype was detected a few times. A further study also used this sample, focusing on T cells of mothers and their children. Per that study: For cDNA synthesis, the complete extracted RNA was used (about 1.4 ug per 15 ul).

Sequences were obtained from blood. The chain is built from TRBV20-1 and TRBJ2-7; D possibly corresponds to TRBD2 (7 bases). This TCR came from a boy aged 10-17 years in good health. The CDR3 DNA is TGCAGTGCTACGGGGGGCACCTACGAGCAGTACTTC. Its translation is CSATGGTYEQYF.